This TCR beta chain was obtained from a study of cytomegalovirus exposure and HLA in healthy donors. The PCR was carried out with 60 Vbeta primers and 13 Jbeta primers. The table came from immunoSEQ multiplex PCR; TCRdb's copy has only in-frame clones and leaves some out. This table has 150,000 or so clones, approximately 80% appearing once. The V end was cut by 1 base, the J end by 10 bases, with 14 bases between. Per the germline V gene, CDR1 is SEHNR and CDR2 is FQNEAQ (reference sequence). CDR3 length: 14 residues. This TCR derives from a man younger than 45 in good health and CMV-seropositive. The chain uses TRBV7-9 and TRBJ2-1; D is uncertain. The specimen sequenced was PBMCs. The CDR3 is CASSLEWAMEEQFF. The CDR3 region has the DNA TGTGCCAGCAGCTTAGAGTGGGCGATGGAAGAGCAGTTCTTC. The full variable domain, in which reference TRBV7-9 and TRBJ2-1 provide the parts outside the CDR3, is DTGVSQNPRHKITKRGQNVTFRCDPISEHNRLYWYRQTLGQGPEFLTYFQNEAQLEKSRLLSDRFSAERPKGSFSTLEIQRTEQGDSAMYLCASSLEWAMEEQFFGPGTRLTVL.